The 27 T cell receptor beta chains below all came from one sample that was sequenced in a study of shared clonotypes between healthy human individuals (dated by TCRdb to the early 2020s). Libraries were prepared through the immunoSEQ multiplex PCR assay. Imported from immuneACCESS, the table was reduced by TCRdb to in-frame sequences with V and J called. These copies leave out some clones; in studies compared against another copy, an unresolved V gene accounts for under half, and the cause of the remainder is not known. This sample holds over 2 million clones; 85% to 95% were observed only once. Approximately 0.39% of the sample is in the top ten clones. Sequenced: naive CD4+ T cells from PBMCs. The label giving this sample's cell subset or site can be read as: CD45RA+ positively selected. The receptor set was obtained from a man younger than 35 in good health. Some clones in this sample may be carry-over from other donors' samples.

The chain recombines TRBV11-3 with TRBJ2-2; D unclear. From germline, CDR1 is SGHNT and CDR2 YENEEA. The V end was cut by 5 bases, the J end by 0 bases, with 13 bases between. This CDR3 is 16 amino acids long. The CDR3 region has the DNA TGTGCCAGCAGCCCACTAACTACGACGAACACCGGGGAGCTGTTTTTT. Translating gives CASSPLTTTNTGELFF.

This clone is a singleton in its sample. The V call is TRBV4-2, the J call TRBJ1-5, with a possible D match to TRBD1 (5 bases). Germline V lookup: CDR1 LGHNA, CDR2 YNFKEQ. The V end was cut by 1 base, the J end by 3 bases, with 22 bases between. This CDR3 has 19 amino acids. This chain's CDR3 is CASSQVLSRQGKFNQPQHF. The DNA of the CDR3 is TGTGCCAGCAGCCAAGTACTAAGTCGGCAGGGAAAATTCAATCAGCCCCAGCATTTT.

This clone was detected once. The rearrangement uses TRBV6-1 and TRBJ2-7; 11 bases align to TRBD1. Germline V gene data show CDR1 as MNHNS and CDR2 as SASEGT. This CDR3 spans 15 amino acids. The V segment lost 7 bases and the J segment 6 bases; nucleotides outside the gene matches: 11. CDR3 protein: CASTLGTGGEREQYF. Here the CDR3 DNA reads TGTGCCAGCACCTTAGGGACAGGGGGAGAACGCGAGCAGTACTTC.

The J gene is TRBJ1-5, the V gene TRBV19; the D is unclear. Germline loops: CDR1 LNHDA, CDR2 SQIVND (reference sequence). The CDR3 runs to 15 residues. Trimming took off 0 bases at V and 6 bases at J, with 12 bases between the two ends. The CDR3 region has the DNA TGTGCCAGTAGTATAGACGGCCAAGCTGGTCAGCCCCAGCATTTT. Translated, it gives CASSIDGQAGQPQHF.

V gene TRBV28 combines with J gene TRBJ2-1; no reliable D call. Trimming left V 2 bases short and J 0 bases short, with 8 bases between. Germline V gene data show CDR1 as MDHEN and CDR2 as SYDVKM. This CDR3 region has 15 residues. CDR3: CASSLVSSSYNEQFF. As DNA, the CDR3 is TGTGCCAGCAGTTTAGTATCAAGCTCCTACAATGAGCAGTTCTTC.

The chain combines TRBV9 with TRBJ2-3; D possibly uses TRBD1 or TRBD2 (5 bases each). The CDR3 has 16 residues. Germline V gene sequence: CDR1 SGDLS, CDR2 YYNGEE. With 3 bases removed from V and 5 bases from J, the gap between germline ends came to 19 bases. DNA for the CDR3: TGTGCCAGCAGCGCAAGGGACCCTGCCGCGGGAGATACGCAGTATTTT. Encoded protein: CASSARDPAAGDTQYF.

To note about this clone: Other DNA sequences from this sample encode an identical CDR3 as well. The V gene is TRBV6-6, the J gene TRBJ2-1; D is uncertain. V lost 0 bases and J 5 bases, leaving 2 bases between the germline ends. CDR3 length equals 12 residues. Germline CDR1 is MNHNY and CDR2 is SVGAGI (reference sequence). The CDR3 region is CASSYSDNEQFF. The CDR3 DNA is TGTGCCAGCAGTTACTCGGACAATGAGCAGTTCTTC.

This clone appeared a single time. The junction departs from the called germline gene at one end, perhaps through a read error. The sample has other DNA sequences that encode this CDR3 too. The chain has TRBV7-2 and TRBJ1-1, with 8 nucleotides matching TRBD1. This CDR3 spans 15 amino acids. The germline V gene has CDR1 SGHTA and CDR2 FQGNSA. CDR3 sequence (DNA): TGTGCCAGCAGTTTAGGGGGGACAGGGAACACTGAAGCTTTCTTT. Amino acid sequence: CASSLGGTGNTEAFF.

The V call is TRBV28, the J call TRBJ2-1; D not certain. Per the germline V gene, CDR1 is MDHEN and CDR2 is SYDVKM. The CDR3 is 16 residues long. Trimming stripped 1 base from V and 0 bases from J, with 10 bases between. The CDR3 region has the DNA TGTGCCAGCAGTTTATTGTGGGATAACTCCTACAATGAGCAGTTCTTC. This sequence encodes CASSLLWDNSYNEQFF.

The table lists this clone with a count of one. The chain has TRBV6-5 and TRBJ1-1; D is uncertain. The germline V and J ends were trimmed by 5 bases and 1 base, with 11 bases remaining between them. The CDR3 runs 14 residues. Germline-derived CDR1 and CDR2 are MNHEY and SVGAGI. The CDR3 here is CASSRSGANTEAFF. The CDR3, as DNA: TGTGCCAGCAGTAGATCGGGCGCGAACACTGAAGCTTTCTTT.

The chain recombines TRBV7-2 with TRBJ2-7, with 8 bases fitting TRBD2. The V gene end was trimmed by 4 bases and the J gene end by 2 bases; junction bases not matched to a gene: 7. The V gene's germline CDR1 is SGHTA and CDR2 FQGNSA. The CDR3 has 15 amino acids. The CDR3 sequence is CASSSSRGGAYEQYF. CDR3 sequence (DNA): TGTGCCAGCAGCTCCAGCCGGGGGGGAGCCTACGAGCAGTACTTC.

The chain has TRBV28 and TRBJ1-4, with 7 positions matching TRBD1. The ends lost 5 bases at V and 8 bases at J; junction bases unmatched: 17. CDR3 length: 17 residues. The V gene's germline CDR1 is MDHEN and CDR2 SYDVKM. CDR3 residues: CASSRLTYRGLEEKLFF. The CDR3 DNA follows: TGTGCCAGCAGTCGGCTTACCTACAGGGGTTTAGAGGAAAAACTGTTTTTT.

The chain uses TRBV5-5 and TRBJ1-5, with 7 nucleotides matching TRBD1. V gave up 2 bases and J gave up 4 bases; unmatched junction bases: 9. This CDR3 is built from 16 residues. The germline gives CDR1 SGHKS, CDR2 YYEKEE (reference sequence). CDR3 sequence (DNA): TGTGCCAGCAGCTTCGGGACAGCGACAAGAAATCAGCCCCAGCATTTT. Protein product: CASSFGTATRNQPQHF.

The CDR3 sequence is CAWGSTGGYQETQYF. The CDR3 bases are TGTGCCTGGGGATCGACAGGGGGGTACCAAGAGACCCAGTACTTC. The chain uses TRBV30 and TRBJ2-5; 9 positions agree with TRBD1. Trimming removed 5 bases from V and 0 bases from J; junction bases left unmatched: 7. The germline V gene has CDR1 GTSNPN and CDR2 SVGIG (reference sequence). The CDR3 has 15 amino acids.

The V and J genes are TRBV6-1 and TRBJ1-2, with 10 nucleotides matching TRBD1. Germline V gives CDR1 MNHNS, CDR2 SASEGT. CDR3 length equals 14 residues. J was trimmed by 7 bases and V by 6 bases; bases with no gene match: 8. The CDR3 region is CASRPTGTGVGYTF. The CDR3 bases are TGTGCCAGCAGGCCGACCGGGACAGGGGTTGGCTACACCTTC.

This sequence joins TRBV28 and TRBJ1-3; D is perhaps TRBD1 (5 bases). Per the germline V gene, CDR1 is MDHEN and CDR2 is SYDVKM. Trimming left V 8 bases short and J 0 bases short, with 20 bases between. This CDR3 is 17 amino acids long. The DNA for the CDR3 is TGTGCCAGCCATCAGTCCCCCGGGGACGACTCTGGAAACACCATATATTTT. It yields the protein CASHQSPGDDSGNTIYF.

The chain carries TRBV7-9 and TRBJ2-7; D unresolved. The CDR3 extends over 14 amino acids. V gave up 0 bases and J gave up 2 bases, with 8 bases separating them. Germline assignment: CDR1 SEHNR and CDR2 FQNEAQ (reference sequence). The CDR3 is CASSLATLPYEQYF. CDR3 in DNA: TGTGCCAGCAGCTTAGCAACACTACCCTACGAGCAGTACTTC.

The chain joins TRBV7-9 to TRBJ2-2; tentative D call: TRBD1 (6 bases). Germline V gene sequence: CDR1 SEHNR, CDR2 FQNEAQ (reference sequence). V lost 7 bases and J 1 base, leaving 16 bases between the germline ends. The CDR3 spans 16 residues. The CDR3 sequence is CASTPRGHENTGELFF. CDR3 DNA sequence: TGTGCCAGCACCCCCCGGGGACACGAGAACACCGGGGAGCTGTTTTTT.

V usage is TRBV6-1 and J usage is TRBJ1-2; 7 nucleotides match TRBD1. This CDR3 region has 13 residues. In germline, CDR1 is MNHNS, CDR2 SASEGT. The J segment lost 4 bases and the V segment lost 10 bases, leaving 9 bases of the junction unmatched. The CDR3 loop reads CAIRRQGGYGYTF. CDR3 nucleotides: TGTGCCATCCGGAGACAGGGTGGCTATGGCTACACCTTC.

As to this clone: In the same sample, other DNA sequences code for this CDR3. DNA of the CDR3: TGCGCCAGCAGTAGTGGCGGGACCTACGAGCAGTACTTC. This gives the protein CASSSGGTYEQYF. V is TRBV5-1 and J is TRBJ2-7; a possible D gene is TRBD2 (6 bases). This CDR3 spans 13 amino acids. Germline V gives CDR1 SGHRS, CDR2 YFSETQ. V lost 5 bases and J 2 bases, leaving 11 bases between the germline ends.

The chain couples TRBV18 to TRBJ2-7; perhaps D is TRBD1 or TRBD2 (5 bases each). The length of the CDR3 is 15 residues. V gave up 7 bases and J gave up 0 bases, with 16 bases separating them. Germline lookup yields CDR1 KGHSH and CDR2 LQKENI. The CDR3 DNA is TGTGCCAGCTTATCGACCGGGACCGACTCCTACGAGCAGTACTTC. Encoded protein: CASLSTGTDSYEQYF.

This chain joins TRBV6-5 and TRBJ2-2; possible D gene TRBD1, 6 bases. Germline CDR1 MNHEY, CDR2 SVGAGI. The V end was cut by 6 bases, the J end by 4 bases, with 15 bases between. CDR3 length: 15 amino acids. DNA of the CDR3: TGTGCCAGCAGGCTACCAGGGGCGGTCACCGGGGAGCTGTTTTTT. It specifies CASRLPGAVTGELFF.

This sequence joins TRBV28 and TRBJ2-7, with D possibly TRBD1 on 7 matching bases. The germline CDR1 and CDR2 sequences are MDHEN and SYDVKM. This CDR3 has 17 residues. The V end was cut by 3 bases, the J end by 2 bases, with 20 bases between. The DNA for the CDR3 is TGTGCCAGCAGTTTCCCGTTGGGGGGACAGCGCCCCTACGAGCAGTACTTC. It codes for CASSFPLGGQRPYEQYF.

V and J are TRBV9 and TRBJ2-3; D is possibly TRBD1 or TRBD2 (6 bases each). The germline V gene has CDR1 SGDLS and CDR2 YYNGEE. CDR3 length: 15 residues. The ends were cut back, 4 bases at V and 0 bases at J, with 12 bases in the middle. CDR3 region: CASSRTGTSTDTQYF. The CDR3 DNA reads TGTGCCAGCAGCCGTACAGGGACTAGCACAGATACGCAGTATTTT.

The chain employs TRBV9 and TRBJ1-3, with a weak D call TRBD1 (6 bases). Germline V gives CDR1 SGDLS, CDR2 YYNGEE. Trimming stripped 2 bases from V and 3 bases from J, with 12 bases between. The CDR3 sequence is 15 residues long. The CDR3 region is CASSVTLGGGNTIYF. DNA for the CDR3: TGTGCCAGCAGCGTCACTTTAGGGGGTGGAAACACCATATATTTT.

The V gene is TRBV7-2, the J gene TRBJ2-1, with unresolved D. Trimming pared 3 bases from V and 9 bases from J, leaving 12 bases between. The CDR3 extends over 13 amino acids. From germline, CDR1 is SGHTA and CDR2 FQGNSA. CDR3 nucleotide sequence: TGTGCCAGCAGCTTCTACACAGTGGCTGAGCAGTTCTTC. Translated, it gives CASSFYTVAEQFF.

The chain links TRBV9 to TRBJ1-3; no reliable D call. Per the germline V gene, CDR1 is SGDLS and CDR2 is YYNGEE. V was clipped by 4 bases and J by 3 bases, with 11 bases between them. The CDR3 consists of 14 residues. The CDR3, as DNA: TGTGCCAGCAGCCCTGCTAGCGATGGAAACACCATATATTTT. Protein sequence: CASSPASDGNTIYF.